What follows are 8 T cell receptor beta chains derived from one specimen sequenced in a study of blood T cell repertoires in COVID-19. The data were produced by immunoSEQ multiplex PCR, yet TCRdb's version contains in-frame clones alone and is incomplete. The repertoire holds 70,000 to 95,000 clones, with about 80% as singletons. Specimen: peripheral blood. The receptors stem from a human donor in a cohort sampled during active COVID-19.

J is TRBJ2-5 and V is TRBV10-3, with D possibly TRBD2 on 5 matching bases. This CDR3 region has 13 residues. V lost 11 bases and J lost 1, with 14 bases in between. CDR1 is ENHRY and CDR2 is SYGVKD in the germline V gene. The CDR3 nucleotides are TGTGCCCTAGCACCTAGAGGCCAAGAGACCCAGTACTTC. Translation: CALAPRGQETQYF.

The genes are TRBV6-5 and TRBJ1-3; 7 positions match TRBD1. The CDR3 has 14 residues. Germline CDR1 MNHEY, CDR2 SVGAGI. Trimming at V came to 10 bases and at J to 2 bases, leaving 8 bases not matched to a gene. The CDR3 DNA is TGTGCCACCCTACCGACAGGGCCTGGAAACACCATATATTTT. Residues: CATLPTGPGNTIYF.

The chain links TRBV6-5 to TRBJ2-7; TRBD1 agrees at 9 bases. V was pared by 4 bases and J by 1 base, with 8 bases of the junction left unmatched. This CDR3 region has 16 residues. CDR1 and CDR2 from the germline V gene are MNHEY and SVGAGI. CDR3 sequence (DNA): TGTGCCAGCAGTTCCTCCGGGACAGGGCGTTCCTACGAGCAGTACTTC. This sequence encodes CASSSSGTGRSYEQYF.

The chain carries TRBV18 and TRBJ2-3, with D unresolved. The germline CDR1 and CDR2 sequences are KGHSH and LQKENI. This CDR3 spans 14 amino acids. Deletions cut 0 bases from V and 6 bases from J, with 10 bases between. The CDR3, as DNA: TGTGCCAGCTCACCACCGGTACGAGCGGATACGCAGTATTTT. It codes for CASSPPVRADTQYF.

The rearrangement uses TRBV14 and TRBJ2-1; 9 bases map to TRBD1. The junction had 6 bases not matched to a gene; V was cut back by 0 bases and J by 6 bases. The germline V gene encodes CDR1 SGHDN and CDR2 FVKESK. This CDR3 is 16 amino acids long. The CDR3 protein is CASSQDIGTGTNEQFF. CDR3 sequence (DNA): TGTGCCAGCAGCCAAGATATTGGGACAGGGACCAATGAGCAGTTCTTC.

V is TRBV24-1 and J is TRBJ1-6; D gene uncertain. CDR3 length equals 13 residues. Germline V gene sequence: CDR1 KGHDR, CDR2 SFDVKD. V was clipped by 9 bases and J by 8 bases, with 13 bases between them. The CDR3 sequence: CATSGGRDSPLHF. CDR3 bases: TGTGCCACCTCAGGCGGGAGAGATTCACCCCTCCACTTT.

This sequence joins TRBV10-2 and TRBJ2-7, with 8 nucleotides matching TRBD2. This CDR3 spans 17 amino acids. Germline V gene data show CDR1 as WSHSY and CDR2 as SAAADI. After removal of 0 bases from V and 2 bases from J, the junction contained 9 bases not matched to a gene. In DNA form, the CDR3 reads TGCGCCAGCAGTGAGTCCCTTCGGCGGGGGGCCCCCTACGAGCAGTACTTC. Translation: CASSESLRRGAPYEQYF.

The rearrangement links TRBV28 to TRBJ1-1; 9 nucleotides match TRBD1. The V gene's germline CDR1 is MDHEN and CDR2 SYDVKM. The CDR3 spans 15 residues. V shed 8 bases, J shed 2 bases, and the junction held 9 bases outside the gene matches. The CDR3 loop is CASGPGTGFNTEAFF. Here the CDR3 DNA reads TGTGCCAGCGGCCCCGGGACAGGGTTTAACACTGAAGCTTTCTTT. The full variable domain, with the rest looked up from reference TRBV28 and TRBJ1-1, is DVKVTQSSRYLVKRTGEKVFLECVQDMDHENMFWYRQDPGLGLRLIYFSYDVKMKEKGDIPEGYSVSREKKERFSLILESASTNQTSMYLCASGPGTGFNTEAFFGQGTRLTVV.